These T cell receptor beta chains were read from a single sample in a study of T cells in Graves' hyperthyroidism and ophthalmopathy. TCRdb analysed the multiplex PCR reads with MiXCR anew, one entry per CDR3 protein. The table has 550,000 to 800,000 distinct CDR3 sequences, 15% to 20% seen once. The specimen was blood. These receptors came from a man in his forties or fifties with Graves' hyperthyroidism. CDR3s include the opening cysteine and the closing phenylalanine or tryptophan. Fields, in order: J gene, V gene, clone size, D gene, CDR3 protein, CDR3 DNA. The D gene is left open where the match is weak. Clone size is stated in some rows and not others, as once, few, many or a class when expanded.

j_gene: TRBJ2-1
v_gene: TRBV20-1
abundance: few
d_gene: TRBD2
CDR3aa: CSARDSPPSGLYNEQFF
CDR3nt: TGCAGTGCTAGAGATTCCCCTCCTAGCGGGTTATACAATGAGCAGTTCTTC

j_gene: TRBJ2-1
v_gene: TRBV7-8
abundance: few
d_gene: TRBD2
CDR3aa: CASSLDLAVHNEQFF
CDR3nt: TGTGCCAGCAGCTTAGATCTAGCGGTACACAATGAGCAGTTCTTC

j_gene: TRBJ1-2
v_gene: TRBV6-2/TRBV6-3
abundance: few
d_gene: TRBD1
CDR3aa: CASSNRPGQGAYGYTF
CDR3nt: TGTGCCAGCAGTAACCGTCCGGGACAGGGGGCTTATGGCTACACCTTC

j_gene: TRBJ1-4
v_gene: TRBV2
abundance: many
d_gene: TRBD1
CDR3aa: CASRHRTGSATNEKLFF
CDR3nt: TGTGCCAGCAGACATAGGACAGGATCTGCAACTAATGAAAAACTGTTTTTT

j_gene: TRBJ2-7
v_gene: TRBV3-1
abundance: many
d_gene: TRBD2
CDR3aa: CASSPTPLAGFYEQYF
CDR3nt: TGTGCCAGCAGCCCTACACCACTAGCGGGATTCTACGAGCAGTACTTC

j_gene: TRBJ1-1
v_gene: TRBV12-3/TRBV12-4
abundance: many
d_gene: -
CDR3aa: CASTLGSGNTEAFF
CDR3nt: TGTGCCAGCACCCTCGGGTCGGGGAACACTGAAGCTTTCTTT

j_gene: TRBJ2-1
v_gene: TRBV28
abundance: few
d_gene: -
CDR3aa: CTSSLLASVRNEQFF
CDR3nt: TGTACCAGCAGTTTACTTGCTAGCGTACGAAATGAGCAGTTCTTC

j_gene: TRBJ1-3
v_gene: TRBV7-2
abundance: -
d_gene: -
CDR3aa: CASSLLGGSPGNTIYF
CDR3nt: TGTGCCAGCAGCTTATTGGGGGGCAGTCCTGGAAACACCATATATTTT

j_gene: TRBJ1-5
v_gene: TRBV11-2
abundance: many
d_gene: -
CDR3aa: CASSAGEGNQPQHF
CDR3nt: TGTGCCAGCAGCGCAGGTGAGGGAAATCAGCCCCAGCATTTT

j_gene: TRBJ2-1
v_gene: TRBV7-3
abundance: few
d_gene: -
CDR3aa: CASNFGSGDYNEQFF
CDR3nt: TGTGCCAGCAACTTTGGCAGCGGAGACTACAATGAGCAGTTCTTC

j_gene: TRBJ2-2
v_gene: TRBV20-1
abundance: few
d_gene: -
CDR3aa: CSARPGHRGTSGTGELFF
CDR3nt: TGCAGTGCTAGGCCGGGACACCGGGGGACGAGCGGGACCGGGGAGCTGTTTTTT

j_gene: TRBJ2-7
v_gene: TRBV7-9
abundance: many
d_gene: TRBD1
CDR3aa: CASSLANRGPYEQYF
CDR3nt: TGTGCCAGCAGCTTAGCCAACAGGGGGCCGTACGAGCAGTACTTC

j_gene: TRBJ1-5
v_gene: TRBV20-1
abundance: few
d_gene: -
CDR3aa: CSARTPRTASNQPQHF
CDR3nt: TGCAGTGCTAGAACCCCCCGGACAGCTAGCAATCAGCCCCAGCATTTT

j_gene: TRBJ1-6
v_gene: TRBV30
abundance: few
d_gene: -
CDR3aa: CAWSVPNSPLHF
CDR3nt: TGTGCCTGGAGTGTACCCAATTCACCCCTCCACTTT

j_gene: TRBJ2-1
v_gene: TRBV27
abundance: many
d_gene: TRBD2
CDR3aa: CASSLWASGSSYNEQFF
CDR3nt: TGTGCCAGCAGTTTATGGGCTAGCGGGAGCTCCTACAATGAGCAGTTCTTC

j_gene: TRBJ2-7
v_gene: TRBV18
abundance: many
d_gene: -
CDR3aa: CASSVFGGRRDYEQYF
CDR3nt: TGTGCCAGCTCAGTCTTCGGGGGACGGCGGGATTACGAGCAGTACTTC

j_gene: TRBJ1-4
v_gene: TRBV7-9
abundance: many
d_gene: -
CDR3aa: CASIGVDEKLFF
CDR3nt: TGTGCCAGCATCGGGGTGGACGAAAAACTGTTTTTT

j_gene: TRBJ1-2
v_gene: TRBV5-6
abundance: -
d_gene: -
CDR3aa: CASSLFLFPAGYGYTF
CDR3nt: TGTGCCAGCAGCTTGTTCCTGTTCCCGGCGGGCTATGGCTACACCTTC

j_gene: TRBJ2-5
v_gene: TRBV20-1
abundance: many
d_gene: TRBD2
CDR3aa: CSARQAGGRETQYF
CDR3nt: TGCAGTGCTAGACAGGCGGGAGGGCGAGAGACCCAGTACTTC

j_gene: TRBJ1-1
v_gene: TRBV5-1
abundance: -
d_gene: -
CDR3aa: CASSPYRGHPEAFF
CDR3nt: TGCGCCAGCAGCCCGTACCGGGGGCACCCTGAAGCTTTCTTT

j_gene: TRBJ2-4
v_gene: TRBV6-1
abundance: few
d_gene: -
CDR3aa: CASRRYVTDLAKNIQYF
CDR3nt: TGTGCCAGCAGACGATATGTGACAGACTTAGCCAAAAACATTCAGTACTTC

j_gene: TRBJ1-3
v_gene: TRBV10-3
abundance: many
d_gene: -
CDR3aa: CAIRAGPGNTIYF
CDR3nt: TGTGCCATCAGAGCGGGACCTGGAAACACCATATATTTT

j_gene: TRBJ1-1
v_gene: TRBV2
abundance: many
d_gene: TRBD1
CDR3aa: CASSYPGQGPNTEAFF
CDR3nt: TGTGCCAGCAGTTACCCGGGACAGGGACCGAACACTGAAGCTTTCTTT

j_gene: TRBJ1-2
v_gene: TRBV2
abundance: many
d_gene: -
CDR3aa: CASSGTTAYGYTF
CDR3nt: TGTGCCAGCAGTGGGACCACCGCCTATGGCTACACCTTC

j_gene: TRBJ2-1
v_gene: TRBV20-1
abundance: few
d_gene: -
CDR3aa: CSARDKGSGALLEQFF
CDR3nt: TGCAGTGCTAGAGATAAGGGTAGCGGAGCCCTACTGGAGCAGTTCTTC

j_gene: TRBJ2-1
v_gene: TRBV5-1
abundance: many
d_gene: TRBD2
CDR3aa: CASRSVAGGDNEQFF
CDR3nt: TGCGCCAGCAGGTCCGTAGCGGGAGGGGACAATGAGCAGTTCTTC

j_gene: TRBJ2-7
v_gene: TRBV20-1
abundance: -
d_gene: -
CDR3aa: CSAHSGDSAREQYF
CDR3nt: TGCAGTGCTCATTCAGGAGACAGTGCCCGCGAGCAGTACTTC

j_gene: TRBJ1-2
v_gene: TRBV19
abundance: few
d_gene: -
CDR3aa: CASSISILGQDGYTF
CDR3nt: TGTGCCAGTAGTATCTCAATCCTGGGTCAGGATGGCTACACCTTC

j_gene: TRBJ1-6
v_gene: TRBV11-2
abundance: many
d_gene: -
CDR3aa: CASSSPRGRSPLHF
CDR3nt: TGTGCCAGCAGCTCACCTCGGGGAAGGTCACCCCTCCACTTT

j_gene: TRBJ2-1
v_gene: TRBV10-3
abundance: -
d_gene: TRBD2
CDR3aa: CAISGLAGVNEQFF
CDR3nt: TGTGCCATCAGTGGGCTAGCGGGAGTCAATGAGCAGTTCTTC

j_gene: TRBJ2-7
v_gene: TRBV20-1
abundance: few
d_gene: TRBD2
CDR3aa: CSASLAGGLYVQYF
CDR3nt: TGCAGTGCTTCACTAGCGGGAGGGCTATACGTGCAGTACTTC

j_gene: TRBJ1-1
v_gene: TRBV3-1
abundance: -
d_gene: TRBD1
CDR3aa: CASSQLGQGYKNTEAFF
CDR3nt: TGTGCCAGCAGCCAATTGGGACAGGGTTACAAGAACACTGAAGCTTTCTTT

j_gene: TRBJ2-5
v_gene: TRBV19
abundance: few
d_gene: TRBD2
CDR3aa: CASTTSGREKETQYF
CDR3nt: TGTGCCAGTACGACTAGCGGGAGGGAAAAGGAGACCCAGTACTTC

j_gene: TRBJ1-2
v_gene: TRBV2
abundance: -
d_gene: -
CDR3aa: CASSVGMTANYGYTF
CDR3nt: TGTGCCAGCAGTGTCGGGATGACAGCTAACTATGGCTACACCTTC

j_gene: TRBJ1-6
v_gene: TRBV13
abundance: few
d_gene: -
CDR3aa: CASSSQSESSYNSPLHF
CDR3nt: TGTGCCAGCAGCTCCCAGTCGGAGAGCTCCTATAATTCACCCCTCCACTTT

j_gene: TRBJ2-5
v_gene: TRBV20-1
abundance: many
d_gene: TRBD2
CDR3aa: CSASGLAGEGQETQYF
CDR3nt: TGCAGTGCTTCGGGGCTAGCGGGAGAAGGCCAAGAGACCCAGTACTTC

j_gene: TRBJ1-1
v_gene: TRBV27
abundance: -
d_gene: TRBD1
CDR3aa: CASSTTGGFTEAFF
CDR3nt: TGTGCCAGCAGTACCACAGGGGGCTTCACTGAAGCTTTCTTT

j_gene: TRBJ1-1
v_gene: TRBV5-1
abundance: -
d_gene: TRBD1
CDR3aa: CASSGTTGGNTEAFF
CDR3nt: TGCGCCAGCAGCGGAACCACAGGGGGGAACACTGAAGCTTTCTTT

j_gene: TRBJ2-1
v_gene: TRBV12-3/TRBV12-4
abundance: -
d_gene: -
CDR3aa: CASSFRTAAYNEQFF
CDR3nt: TGTGCCAGCAGTTTCCGGACAGCAGCCTACAATGAGCAGTTCTTC

j_gene: TRBJ2-5
v_gene: TRBV7-8
abundance: -
d_gene: TRBD1
CDR3aa: CASSTNRGQETQYF
CDR3nt: TGTGCCAGCAGCACAAACAGGGGGCAAGAGACCCAGTACTTC

j_gene: TRBJ1-1
v_gene: TRBV6-1
abundance: many
d_gene: -
CDR3aa: CASSERRLNTEAFF
CDR3nt: TGTGCCAGCAGTGAGCGCAGACTGAACACTGAAGCTTTCTTT

j_gene: TRBJ1-2
v_gene: TRBV29-1
abundance: -
d_gene: TRBD1
CDR3aa: CSVRPGQGGHGYTF
CDR3nt: TGCAGCGTCAGACCGGGACAGGGAGGACATGGCTACACCTTC

j_gene: TRBJ2-7
v_gene: TRBV5-1
abundance: few
d_gene: TRBD1
CDR3aa: CASSPMTGTEQYF
CDR3nt: TGCGCCAGCAGCCCTATGACAGGGACCGAGCAGTACTTC

j_gene: TRBJ1-1
v_gene: TRBV7-2
abundance: many
d_gene: TRBD1
CDR3aa: CASSSYRGLNTEAFF
CDR3nt: TGTGCCAGCAGCTCCTACAGGGGGCTAAACACTGAAGCTTTCTTT

j_gene: TRBJ2-7
v_gene: TRBV20-1
abundance: many
d_gene: -
CDR3aa: CSVGSPRAEQYF
CDR3nt: TGCAGTGTTGGGAGCCCGCGTGCGGAGCAGTACTTC

j_gene: TRBJ1-2
v_gene: TRBV7-9
abundance: -
d_gene: -
CDR3aa: CASSFGGPDLRHGYTF
CDR3nt: TGTGCCAGCAGCTTTGGTGGGCCGGACCTTAGGCATGGCTACACCTTC

j_gene: TRBJ2-7
v_gene: TRBV5-1
abundance: few
d_gene: TRBD2
CDR3aa: CASSLPRLAGDEQYF
CDR3nt: TGCGCCAGCAGCTTACCAAGACTAGCGGGAGACGAGCAGTACTTC

j_gene: TRBJ2-5
v_gene: TRBV7-9
abundance: -
d_gene: TRBD2
CDR3aa: CASSPVPGGRETQYF
CDR3nt: TGTGCCAGCAGCCCAGTTCCCGGCGGGAGGGAGACCCAGTACTTC